These 12 T cell receptor beta chains were all obtained from the same sample, sequenced in a study of blood T cell repertoires in COVID-19. Repertoires were generated with immunoSEQ multiplex PCR, while TCRdb's copy carries only in-frame clones and drops some. The sample consists of about 120,000 clones, around 87% of them appearing once. The sample taken for sequencing was peripheral blood. Receptor source: an older woman with acute or convalescent COVID-19.

This rearrangement joins TRBV27 to TRBJ2-7; weak D call: TRBD2 (5 bases). The germline V gene has CDR1 MNHEY and CDR2 SMNVEV (reference sequence). The CDR3 extends over 16 amino acids. V was shortened by 2 bases and J by 2 bases, with 16 bases between the two germline ends. The CDR3 loop reads CASSLRSGFSAYEQYF. DNA for the CDR3: TGTGCCAGCAGTTTAAGATCGGGGTTTAGTGCCTACGAGCAGTACTTC.

J is TRBJ1-5 and V is TRBV27, with unresolved D. V dropped 5 bases and J dropped 6 bases, with 8 bases sitting between them. Germline CDR1 is MNHEY and CDR2 is SMNVEV (reference sequence). The CDR3 runs 12 residues. The CDR3 loop is CASSTPGQPQHF. CDR3 nucleotides: TGTGCCAGCAGTACGCCAGGTCAGCCCCAGCATTTT.

CDR3: CASSSGQKQYF. The CDR3 nucleotides are TGTGCCAGCAGTTCCGGACAGAAGCAGTACTTC. V and J are TRBV11-2 and TRBJ2-7, with a tentative D call TRBD1 (6 bases). Germline CDR1 and CDR2: SGHAT and FQNNGV. This CDR3 is built from 11 residues. V dropped 6 bases and J dropped 8 bases, with 11 bases sitting between them.

The rearrangement uses TRBV5-4 and TRBJ2-1; possibly TRBD2 for D (5 bases). V lost 4 bases, J lost 8 bases, and 19 bases lay in between. From germline, CDR1 is SGHNT and CDR2 YYREEE (reference sequence). This CDR3 spans 15 amino acids. The CDR3 DNA sequence: TGTGCCAGCAGCCCTGCGTGGACGGGATGGGATGAGCAGTTCTTC. Its protein is CASSPAWTGWDEQFF.

This clone was detected only a few times. The chain combines TRBV4-1 with TRBJ2-5; 8 bases are a match to TRBD2. Germline-derived CDR1 and CDR2 are MGHRA and YSYEKL. Trimming cost V 10 bases and J 5 bases; bases outside gene matches: 9. The CDR3 contains 13 residues. The CDR3: CATAGGLRETQYF. The DNA for the CDR3 is TGCGCCACCGCGGGGGGCCTAAGGGAGACCCAGTACTTC.

This rearrangement joins TRBV11-2 to TRBJ2-5; 9 bases line up with TRBD1. J lost 5 bases, V lost 5 bases, and 6 bases had no gene match. This CDR3 spans 14 amino acids. Germline V gene data show CDR1 as SGHAT and CDR2 as FQNNGV. The CDR3 bases are TGTGCCAGCAGCCCGGGACAGGGTCCTGAGACCCAGTACTTC. It specifies CASSPGQGPETQYF.

This clone has only a few counts. The chain uses TRBV4-1 and TRBJ2-3, with D hard to call. There are 13 residues in the CDR3. The V gene lost 4 bases and the J gene lost 1 base, with 6 bases spanning the gap. Germline loops: CDR1 MGHRA, CDR2 YSYEKL. CDR3 protein: CASSLIGTDTQYF. CDR3 nucleotide sequence: TGCGCCAGCAGCCTAATAGGCACAGATACGCAGTATTTT.

The genes are TRBV11-2 and TRBJ2-1; TRBD2 might be the D (6 bases). The CDR3 is 15 residues long. Germline CDR1 is SGHAT and CDR2 is FQNNGV. Deletions cut 0 bases from V and 5 bases from J, with 11 bases between. The CDR3 reads CASSLDRGKNNEQFF. The CDR3 region has the DNA TGTGCCAGCAGCTTAGACCGCGGGAAAAACAATGAGCAGTTCTTC. The complete variable domain, with remaining parts taken from reference TRBV11-2 and TRBJ2-1, reads EAGVAQSPRYKIIEKRQSVAFWCNPISGHATLYWYQQILGQGPKLLIQFQNNGVVDDSQLPKDRFSAERLKGVDSTLKIQPAKLEDSAVYLCASSLDRGKNNEQFFGPGTRLTVL.

This rearrangement joins TRBV6-5 to TRBJ1-3; D is uncertain. There are 13 residues in the CDR3. Germline V gene lookup returns CDR1 MNHEY and CDR2 SVGAGI. V shed 9 bases and J shed 3 bases, with 12 bases lying between them. This chain's CDR3 is CASGRLYGNTIYF. Written as DNA, the CDR3 is TGTGCCAGTGGCAGGCTTTATGGAAACACCATATATTTT.

The CDR3 nucleotides are TGTGCCAGCAGCGAGCGGGGGCAAGATACGCAGTATTTT. Protein sequence: CASSERGQDTQYF. This chain connects TRBV7-9 to TRBJ2-3; 8 bases map to TRBD2. Looked up from germline, CDR1 is SEHNR and CDR2 is FQNEAQ (reference sequence). V lost 5 bases to trimming and J lost 5 bases; unmatched junction nucleotides: 3. CDR3 length: 13 amino acids.

The chain recombines TRBV2 with TRBJ2-3; the match to TRBD1 covers 8 bases. V gave up 6 bases and J gave up 5 bases; unmatched junction bases: 10. The germline V gene has CDR1 SNHLY and CDR2 FYNNEI. The CDR3 is 15 residues long. The CDR3 DNA sequence: TGTGCCAGCAGCCGCCTGGACAGGGATGGAGATACGCAGTATTTT. Translation: CASSRLDRDGDTQYF. The whole variable domain, filled in from reference TRBV2 and TRBJ2-3, reads EPEVTQTPSHQVTQMGQEVILRCVPISNHLYFYWYRQILGQKVEFLVSFYNNEISEKSEIFDDQFSVERPDGSNFTLKIRSTKLEDSAMYFCASSRLDRDGDTQYFGPGTRLTVL.

The chain links TRBV28 to TRBJ1-2; D remains ambiguous. Trimming removed 2 bases at V and 5 bases at J, with 9 bases between. The CDR3 has 13 residues. The germline V gene has CDR1 MDHEN and CDR2 SYDVKM. CDR3 DNA sequence: TGTGCCAGCAGTTTACGAGACATTTATGGCTACACCTTC. Translated: CASSLRDIYGYTF.